This T cell receptor beta chain was profiled in a study of OX40 agonist ivuxolimab in advanced cancers. For the wider study: Ivuxolimab was an agonistic, fully human IgG2 monoclonal antibody directed against OX40 (CD134), a costimulatory receptor. The paper describes the monotherapy dose-escalation part (N ≈ 51 patients) of the phase I trial of ivuxolimab. Of the 50 or so patients in dose escalation, about 20 had hepatocellular carcinoma, approximately 15 had melanoma, 9 had renal cell carcinoma and 9 had head and neck cancer. In the dose-escalation cohort, 70% to 85% of patients were male, and the mean age was roughly 60 years with a range of roughly 23 to 79. Partial responses occurred in three dose-escalation patients, of whom one had hepatocellular carcinoma and two had cutaneous melanoma. Patients were allowed to have had prior anti-PD-1, anti-PD-L1 or anti-CTLA-4 therapy, and approximately 41% of the dose-escalation patients had previously received checkpoint inhibitors. The purpose of peripheral TCRbeta sequencing was to test whether ivuxolimab changed TCR sequence diversity and led to clonal T-cell expansion. Intravenous ivuxolimab was administered to patients every 2 weeks at six dose levels: 0.01, 0.1, 0.3, 1.5, 3 and 10 mg/kg. The paper's findings and limits, for the study overall: In the 0.1-3.0 mg/kg groups, partial responders had among the lowest normalized peripheral clonal expansion, particularly in CD8+ T cells. Antigen specificity was not determined for the clonally expanded peripheral T cells. After ivuxolimab, expanded clones were on average more numerous among CD8+ T cells than among CD4+ T cells. Low levels of normalized T-cell clonal expansion were also seen in some nonresponding patients. At doses of 0.1 to 3.0 mg/kg, clonal expansion of both CD4+ and CD8+ blood T cells was observed from baseline to week 6.

Patients with a history of autoimmune disease or receiving systemic immunosuppression were excluded from the trial. Peripheral blood for TCR sequencing was collected from all dose cohorts at baseline, on cycle 4 day 1, and on cycle 7 day 1. The samples were drawn from a first-in-human, open-label, multicenter phase I dose-escalation trial of ivuxolimab. The trial enrolled adults with locally advanced or metastatic head and neck squamous cell, hepatocellular, melanoma or renal cell carcinoma. Before TCR sequencing, CD4+ and CD8+ T cells were separately sorted from peripheral blood. This clone was seen a handful of times. No antigen is known for it. Base qualities are missing; no much larger clone stands one base away. Genomic DNA was isolated from the sorted cells so that the TCRbeta CDR3 region could be sequenced. The immunoSEQ Assay was used for sequencing of TCRbeta CDR3 regions. The table was pulled from immuneACCESS by TCRdb, which kept in-frame rearrangements only. Such tables lose some clones; where checked, under half of the loss comes from unresolved V genes, and the rest has no known cause. The sample includes about 22,000 clones, with approximately 91% observed a single time. The leading ten clones occupy around 25% of the sample.

The sequenced sample was CD4+ or CD8+ T cells sorted from blood, obtained in a trial of the OX40 agonist ivuxolimab. This TCR came from an adult with an advanced solid tumor such as melanoma, head and neck, liver or kidney cancer.

The base sequence is TGTGCCAGCAGCTTAGTTAGAGGACAGGAAGCTTTCTTT. Its amino acids are CASSLVRGQEAFF. The chain is made from TRBV7-6 and TRBJ1-1; a tentative D call is TRBD1 (6 bases match). V is shortened by 1 base, J by 8 bases, and the region joining them spans 11 bases. The CDR1 and CDR2 encoded by the germline V gene are SGHVS and FNYEAQ. From the cysteine through the phenylalanine, the CDR3 covers 13 amino acids. The CDR3 DNA has 39 bases and is translated from base 1.